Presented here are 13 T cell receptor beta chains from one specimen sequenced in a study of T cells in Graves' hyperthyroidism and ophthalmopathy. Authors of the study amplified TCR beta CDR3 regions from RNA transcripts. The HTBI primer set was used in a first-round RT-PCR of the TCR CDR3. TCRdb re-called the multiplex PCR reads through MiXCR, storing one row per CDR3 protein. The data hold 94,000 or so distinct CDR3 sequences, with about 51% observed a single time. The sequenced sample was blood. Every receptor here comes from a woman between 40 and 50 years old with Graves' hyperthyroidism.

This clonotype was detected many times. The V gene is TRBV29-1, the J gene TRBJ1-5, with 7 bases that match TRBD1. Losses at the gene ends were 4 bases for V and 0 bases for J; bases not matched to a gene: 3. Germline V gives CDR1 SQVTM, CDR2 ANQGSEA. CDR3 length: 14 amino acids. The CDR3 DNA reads TGCAGCGTTGGGGGACAGCATAGCAATCAGCCCCAGCATTTT. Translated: CSVGGQHSNQPQHF.

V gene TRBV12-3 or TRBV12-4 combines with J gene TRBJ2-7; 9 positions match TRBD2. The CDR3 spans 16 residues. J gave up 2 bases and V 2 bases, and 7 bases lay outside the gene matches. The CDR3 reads CASSLSPTSGTYEQYF. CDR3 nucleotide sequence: TGTGCCAGCAGTTTATCGCCGACTAGCGGAACCTACGAGCAGTACTTC.

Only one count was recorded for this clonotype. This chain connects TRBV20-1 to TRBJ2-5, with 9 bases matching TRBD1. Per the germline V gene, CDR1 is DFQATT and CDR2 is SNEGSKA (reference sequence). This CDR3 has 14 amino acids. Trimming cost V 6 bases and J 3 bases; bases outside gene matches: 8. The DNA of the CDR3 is TGCAGTGCAGTACCGGGACAGGGCGAAGAGACCCAGTACTTC. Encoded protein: CSAVPGQGEETQYF.

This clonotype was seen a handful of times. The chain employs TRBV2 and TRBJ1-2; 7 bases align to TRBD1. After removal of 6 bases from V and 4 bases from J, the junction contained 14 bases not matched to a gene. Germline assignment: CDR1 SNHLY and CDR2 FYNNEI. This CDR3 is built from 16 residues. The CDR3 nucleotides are TGTGCCAGCAGACCCGCTGGAAAGGGGGCATTCTATGGCTACACCTTC. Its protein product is CASRPAGKGAFYGYTF. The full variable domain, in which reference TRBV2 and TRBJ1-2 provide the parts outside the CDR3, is EPEVTQTPSHQVTQMGQEVILRCVPISNHLYFYWYRQILGQKVEFLVSFYNNEISEKSEIFDDQFSVERPDGSNFTLKIRSTKLEDSAMYFCASRPAGKGAFYGYTFGSGTRLTVV.

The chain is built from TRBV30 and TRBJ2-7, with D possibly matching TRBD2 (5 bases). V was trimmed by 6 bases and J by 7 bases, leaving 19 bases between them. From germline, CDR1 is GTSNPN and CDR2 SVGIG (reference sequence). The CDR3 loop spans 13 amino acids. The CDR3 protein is CACIPRAPGEQYF. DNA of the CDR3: TGTGCCTGTATCCCTCGGGCCCCGGGGGAGCAGTACTTC.

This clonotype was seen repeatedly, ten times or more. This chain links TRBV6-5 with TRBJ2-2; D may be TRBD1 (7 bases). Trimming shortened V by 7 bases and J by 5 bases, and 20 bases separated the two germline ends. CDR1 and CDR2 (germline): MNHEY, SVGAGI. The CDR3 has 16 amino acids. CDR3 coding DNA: TGTGCCAGCACCCGAAAACCAGGGGGAGGTACCGGGGAGCTGTTTTTT. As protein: CASTRKPGGGTGELFF.

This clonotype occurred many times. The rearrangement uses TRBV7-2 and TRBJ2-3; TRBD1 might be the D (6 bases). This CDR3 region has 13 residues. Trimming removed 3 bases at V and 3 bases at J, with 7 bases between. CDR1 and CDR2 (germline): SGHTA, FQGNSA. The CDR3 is CASSFQGTDTQYF. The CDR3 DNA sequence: TGTGCCAGCAGCTTTCAGGGGACAGATACGCAGTATTTT.

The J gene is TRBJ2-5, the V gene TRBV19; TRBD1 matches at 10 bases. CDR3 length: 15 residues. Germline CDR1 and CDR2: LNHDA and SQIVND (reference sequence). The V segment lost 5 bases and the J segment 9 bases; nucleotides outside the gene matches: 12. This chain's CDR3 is CASSVGTGEDQPQYF. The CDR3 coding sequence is TGTGCCAGTAGTGTCGGGACAGGGGAGGACCAGCCCCAGTACTTC.

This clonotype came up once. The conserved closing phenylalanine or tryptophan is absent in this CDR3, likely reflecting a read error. CDR3 DNA sequence: TGTGCCATTCGAACGGGGGGCGGGAAGACCCAGTACCTC. Translation: CAIRTGGGKTQYL. The V call is TRBV10-3, the J call TRBJ2-5; perhaps TRBD2 as D (7 bases). Per the germline V gene, CDR1 is ENHRY and CDR2 is SYGVKD. V lost 9 bases and J 6 bases, leaving 17 bases between the germline ends. The CDR3 consists of 13 residues.

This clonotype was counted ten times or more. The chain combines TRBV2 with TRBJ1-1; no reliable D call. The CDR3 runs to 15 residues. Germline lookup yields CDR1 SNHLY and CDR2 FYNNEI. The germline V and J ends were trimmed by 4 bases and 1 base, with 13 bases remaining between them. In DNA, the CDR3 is TGTGCCAGCAGTGCGGAGGTACAGACGAACACTGAAGCTTTCTTT. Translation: CASSAEVQTNTEAFF.

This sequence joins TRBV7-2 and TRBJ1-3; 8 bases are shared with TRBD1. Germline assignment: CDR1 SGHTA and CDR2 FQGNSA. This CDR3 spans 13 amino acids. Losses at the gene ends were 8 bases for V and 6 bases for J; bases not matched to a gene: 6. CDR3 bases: TGTGCCAGCTCGGACAGGGCTGAAAACACCATATATTTT. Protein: CASSDRAENTIYF.

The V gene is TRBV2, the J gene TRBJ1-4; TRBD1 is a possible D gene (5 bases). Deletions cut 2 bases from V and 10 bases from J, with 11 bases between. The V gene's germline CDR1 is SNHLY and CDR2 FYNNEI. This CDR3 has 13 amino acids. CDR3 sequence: CASSELAGGKLFF. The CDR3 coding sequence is TGTGCCAGCAGTGAACTAGCGGGGGGAAAACTGTTTTTT.

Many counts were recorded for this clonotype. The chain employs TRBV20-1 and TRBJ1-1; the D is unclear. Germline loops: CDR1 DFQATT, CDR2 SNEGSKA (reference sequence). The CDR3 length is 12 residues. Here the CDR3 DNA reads TGCAGGGGCCTTTCCCCGATCAGTGAAGCTTTCTTT. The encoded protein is CRGLSPISEAFF.